The entry below gives a single T cell receptor (beta chain) sequence along with its context. Its antigen is not identified. The study defined stable Graves' hyperthyroidism as no ophthalmopathy progression within 18 months. The data derive from a study of T cells in Graves' hyperthyroidism and ophthalmopathy. CDR3 length equals 11 residues. Trimming shortened V by 4 bases and J by 4 bases, and 7 bases separated the two germline ends. Germline V gene data show CDR1 as GTSNPN and CDR2 as SVGIG (reference sequence). Amplified regions were TCR beta CDR3 sequences from RNA transcripts. HTBI primers were employed in a first-round RT-PCR of the TCR CDR3. TCRdb reanalysed the multiplex PCR reads using MiXCR and keeps one entry per CDR3 protein. The table shows almost 600,000 distinct CDR3 sequences, with under 60% occurring only once. Whole-study results and caveats: The authors' 13 V-J model separated ophthalmopathy from stable hyperthyroidism. Ophthalmopathy onset followed model prediction by a median approximately 7 months.

The chain is built from TRBV30 and TRBJ2-5; possibly TRBD1 or TRBD2 for D (5 bases each). The sequencing input was peripheral blood or thyroid tissue (not recorded which). The sequence derives from a woman aged 18-29 years with Graves' hyperthyroidism. The CDR3 DNA reads as TGTGCCTGGACAGGGAGAGAGACCCAGTACTTC. Translated: CAWTGRETQYF. Based on the CDR3 plus reference TRBV30 and TRBJ2-5, the full variable domain is SQTIHQWPATLVQPVGSPLSLECTVEGTSNPNLYWYRQAAGRGLQLLFYSVGIGQISSEVPQNLSASRPQDRQFILSSKKLLLSDSGFYLCAWTGRETQYFGPGTRLLVL.